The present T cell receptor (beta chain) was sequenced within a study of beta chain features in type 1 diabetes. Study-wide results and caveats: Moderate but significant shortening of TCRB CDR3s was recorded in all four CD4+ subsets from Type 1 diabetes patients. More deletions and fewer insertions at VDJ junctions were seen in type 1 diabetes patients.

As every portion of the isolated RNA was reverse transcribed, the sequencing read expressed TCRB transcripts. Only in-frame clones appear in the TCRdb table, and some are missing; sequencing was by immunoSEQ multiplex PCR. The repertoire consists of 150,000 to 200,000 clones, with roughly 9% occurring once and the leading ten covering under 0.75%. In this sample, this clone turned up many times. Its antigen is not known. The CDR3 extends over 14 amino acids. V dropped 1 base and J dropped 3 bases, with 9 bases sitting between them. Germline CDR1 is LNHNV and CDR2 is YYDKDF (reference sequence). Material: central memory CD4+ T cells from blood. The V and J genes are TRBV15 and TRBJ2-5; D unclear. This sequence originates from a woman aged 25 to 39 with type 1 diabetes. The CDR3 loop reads CATSRGADKETQYF. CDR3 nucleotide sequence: TGTGCCACCAGCAGAGGGGCAGATAAAGAGACCCAGTACTTC.